This TCR beta chain originates from a study of shared clonotypes between healthy human individuals. Background on the study: Plates per donor: three CD4 naive, three CD4 memory, two CD8 naive, one CD8 memory.

Overall study findings and caveats: Larger estimated richness was generally recorded for naive subsets relative to memory subsets. At large depth, rarefaction still showed sorted-subset sequencing to be incomplete.

CDR1 is SGHNT and CDR2 is YYREEE in the germline V gene (reference sequence). The V gene lost 6 bases and the J gene lost 0 bases, with 15 bases spanning the gap. This CDR3 has 16 residues. With respect to this clone: Antigen unknown.

Profiling relied on immunoSEQ multiplex PCR, and the TCRdb table lists in-frame clones only, not all of them. The sample has fewer than 1.8 million clones, approximately 98.5% seen once. There were only Caucasian adults among the donors, and all lived in Nashville, Tennessee. The rearrangement links TRBV5-4 to TRBJ1-4, with D possibly TRBD1 on 5 matching bases. The material sequenced was naive CD4+ T cells sorted from blood. Subset specified: CD45RA+ positively selected. The receptor was derived from a man aged 25-45 years in good health. CDR3 protein: CASMQGGSPTNEKLFF. Here the CDR3 DNA reads TGTGCCAGCATGCAGGGAGGATCTCCAACTAATGAAAAACTGTTTTTT. The full variable domain, with the rest looked up from reference TRBV5-4 and TRBJ1-4, is ETGVTQSPTHLIKTRGQQVTLRCSSQSGHNTVSWYQQALGQGPQFIFQYYREEENGRGNFPPRFSGLQFPNYSSELNVNALELDDSALYLCASMQGGSPTNEKLFFGSGTQLSVL.